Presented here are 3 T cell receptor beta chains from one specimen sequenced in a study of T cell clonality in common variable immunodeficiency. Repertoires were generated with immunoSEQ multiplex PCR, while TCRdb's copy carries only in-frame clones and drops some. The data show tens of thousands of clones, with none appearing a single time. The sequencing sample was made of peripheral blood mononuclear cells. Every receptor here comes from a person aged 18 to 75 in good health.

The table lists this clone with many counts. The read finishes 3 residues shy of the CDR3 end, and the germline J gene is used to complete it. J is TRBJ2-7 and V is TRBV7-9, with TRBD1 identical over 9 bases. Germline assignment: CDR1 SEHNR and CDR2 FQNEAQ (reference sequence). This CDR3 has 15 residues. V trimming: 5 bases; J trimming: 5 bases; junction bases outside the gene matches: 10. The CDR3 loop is CASSDVGTGSHEQYF. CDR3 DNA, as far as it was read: TGTGCCAGCAGCGACGTGGGGACAGGGAGCCACGAG. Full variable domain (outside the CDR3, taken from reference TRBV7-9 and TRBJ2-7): DTGVSQNPRHKITKRGQNVTFRCDPISEHNRLYWYRQTLGQGPEFLTYFQNEAQLEKSRLLSDRFSAERPKGSFSTLEIQRTEQGDSAMYLCASSDVGTGSHEQYFGPGTRLTVT.

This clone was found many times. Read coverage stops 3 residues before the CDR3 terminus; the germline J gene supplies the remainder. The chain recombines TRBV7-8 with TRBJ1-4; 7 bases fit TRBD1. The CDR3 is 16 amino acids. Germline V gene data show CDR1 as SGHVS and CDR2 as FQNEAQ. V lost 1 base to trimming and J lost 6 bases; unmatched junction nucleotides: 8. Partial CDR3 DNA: TGTGCCAGCAGCTTAGGAGGGGACAGTGTCTATGAAAAA. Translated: CASSLGGDSVYEK. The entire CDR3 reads CASSLGGDSVYEKLFF.

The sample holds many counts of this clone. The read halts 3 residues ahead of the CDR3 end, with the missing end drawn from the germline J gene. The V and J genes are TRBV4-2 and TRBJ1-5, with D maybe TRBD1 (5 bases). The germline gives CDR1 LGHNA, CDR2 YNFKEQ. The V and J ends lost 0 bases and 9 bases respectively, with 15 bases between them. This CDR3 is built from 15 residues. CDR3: CASSQDQGLRVPQHF. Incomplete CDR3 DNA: TGTGCCAGCAGCCAAGATCAGGGCCTTCGGGTGCCC.